This TCR beta chain was captured by sequencing in a study of T cell changes during pregnancy in multiple sclerosis. TCRdb keeps only in-frame clones here, not all; method: immunoSEQ multiplex PCR. The sample consists of 60,000 to 70,000 clones, 91% of them appearing once. The CDR3 runs to 11 residues. From germline, CDR1 is SGHDT and CDR2 YYEEEE. With 1 base removed from V and 7 bases from J, the gap between germline ends came to 3 bases. The rearrangement links TRBV5-6 to TRBJ2-1; the D is unclear. This clonotype originated in a female donor in good health, enrolled as a control in a pregnancy study. The material sequenced was peripheral blood, taken in the third trimester of pregnancy. The CDR3 DNA reads as TGTGCCAGCAGCTTGTCAAATGAGCAGTTCTTC. It codes for CASSLSNEQFF.